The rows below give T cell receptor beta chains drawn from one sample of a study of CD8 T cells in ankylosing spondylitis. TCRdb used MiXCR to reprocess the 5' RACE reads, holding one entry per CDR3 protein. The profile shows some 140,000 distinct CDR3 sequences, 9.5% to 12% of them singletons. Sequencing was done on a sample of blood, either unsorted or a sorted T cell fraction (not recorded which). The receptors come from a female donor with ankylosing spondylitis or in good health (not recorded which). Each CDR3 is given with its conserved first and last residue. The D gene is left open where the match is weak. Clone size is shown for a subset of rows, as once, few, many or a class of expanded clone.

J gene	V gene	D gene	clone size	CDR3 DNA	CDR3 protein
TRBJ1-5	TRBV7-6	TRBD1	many	TGTGCCAGCAGCAAGGGAGGGGGCGGCAATCAGCCCCAGCATTTT	CASSKGGGGNQPQHF
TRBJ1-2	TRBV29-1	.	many	TGCAGCGCTGGGGGGGGCTATGGCTACACCTTC	CSAGGGYGYTF
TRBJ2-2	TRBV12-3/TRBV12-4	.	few	TGTGCCAGCAGACGACTAGGAGCGAACACCGGGGAGCTGTTTTTT	CASRRLGANTGELFF
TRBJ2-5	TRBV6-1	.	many	TGTGCCAGCAGTGAAGACAGACAAGAGACCCAGTACTTC	CASSEDRQETQYF
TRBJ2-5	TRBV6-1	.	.	TGTGCCACATCTTCAGGGGGGCAACCCTTAGGGGAGACCCAGTACTTC	CATSSGGQPLGETQYF
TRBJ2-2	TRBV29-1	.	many	TGCAGCGTTGAAAGCCCGGCAGGGACGGTCCTGTTTTTT	CSVESPAGTVLFF
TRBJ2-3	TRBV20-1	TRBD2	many	TGCAGTGCTAGTAGACGGGAGGGTCCAGATACGCAGTATTTT	CSASRREGPDTQYF
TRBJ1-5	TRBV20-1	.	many	TGCAGTGCTATCATACCGAGTAGCAATCAGCCCCAGCATTTT	CSAIIPSSNQPQHF
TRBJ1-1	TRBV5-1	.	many	TGCGCCAGCAGCAATGGACCGAGCAACACTGAAGCTTTCTTT	CASSNGPSNTEAFF
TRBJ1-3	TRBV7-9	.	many	TGTGCCAGCAGCTTAGCGACGACAGGAAACACCATATATTTT	CASSLATTGNTIYF
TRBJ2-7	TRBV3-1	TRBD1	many	TGTGCCAGCAGCCGAAGGGGGACAGATAGTTCCTACGAGCAGTACTTC	CASSRRGTDSSYEQYF